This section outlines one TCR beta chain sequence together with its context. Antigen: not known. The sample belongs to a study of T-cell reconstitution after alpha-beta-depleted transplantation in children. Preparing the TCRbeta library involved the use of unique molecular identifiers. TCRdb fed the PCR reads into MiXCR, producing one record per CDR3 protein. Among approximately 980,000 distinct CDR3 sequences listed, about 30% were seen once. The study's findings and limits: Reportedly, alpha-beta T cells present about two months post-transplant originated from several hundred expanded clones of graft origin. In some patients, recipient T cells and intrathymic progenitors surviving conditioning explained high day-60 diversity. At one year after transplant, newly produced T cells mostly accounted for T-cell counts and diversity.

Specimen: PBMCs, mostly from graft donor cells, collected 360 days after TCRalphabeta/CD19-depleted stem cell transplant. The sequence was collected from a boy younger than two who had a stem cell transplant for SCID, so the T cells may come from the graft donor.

CDR3 in DNA: TGCGCCAGCAGTACGGGAGGGGGCGAGAGCGAGCAGTACTTC. Translation: CASSTGGGESEQYF. The chain joins TRBV5-1 to TRBJ2-7, with D perhaps matching TRBD2 (8 bases). Germline V gene data show CDR1 as SGHRS and CDR2 as YFSETQ. The ends were cut back, 5 bases at V and 6 bases at J, with 18 bases in the middle. The CDR3 spans 14 residues.